Presented here are 14 T cell receptor beta chains from one specimen sequenced in a study of blood T cell repertoires in COVID-19 (dated by TCRdb to 2019 to 2021). Libraries came from the immunoSEQ multiplex PCR assay. TCRdb provides this immuneACCESS table in a form limited to in-frame rearrangements. Some clones are lacking; in checked studies, under half of them reflect an unresolved V gene, and why the rest are absent is not known. This sample is represented by roughly 250,000 clones; 70% to 85% of them were singletons. The ten largest account for more than 4.5% of the sample. Sequencing was done on a sample of peripheral blood. The origin of the receptors is a woman over 75 with active or convalescent COVID-19.

The V call is TRBV5-1, the J call TRBJ1-2, with TRBD1 matching 9 bases. This CDR3 spans 14 amino acids. Germline V gene sequence: CDR1 SGHRS, CDR2 YFSETQ. V dropped 4 bases and J dropped 5; count of bases not matched to a gene: 6. This CDR3 is CASSPQGQGYGYTF. CDR3 sequence (DNA): TGCGCCAGCAGCCCGCAGGGACAGGGATATGGCTACACCTTC.

The chain recombines TRBV2 with TRBJ1-2; maybe TRBD1 (5 bases). The V end lost 1 base, the J end lost 8 bases, and 11 bases lay between the germline ends. The CDR3 contains 13 residues. Looked up from germline, CDR1 is SNHLY and CDR2 is FYNNEI. As DNA, the CDR3 is TGTGCCAGCAGTGAAGTGGGAGGGGCCGGCTACACCTTC. This sequence encodes CASSEVGGAGYTF. Using reference TRBV2 and TRBJ1-2 for the parts outside the CDR3, the full variable domain is EPEVTQTPSHQVTQMGQEVILRCVPISNHLYFYWYRQILGQKVEFLVSFYNNEISEKSEIFDDQFSVERPDGSNFTLKIRSTKLEDSAMYFCASSEVGGAGYTFGSGTRLTVV.

The V and J genes are TRBV5-1 and TRBJ2-3; D is possibly TRBD2 (5 bases). The CDR3 covers 17 residues. Germline CDR1 and CDR2: SGHRS and YFSETQ. V lost 0 bases to trimming and J lost 1 base, with 15 bases between them. Here the CDR3 reads CASSLGGTGMGTDTQYF. For the CDR3, the DNA is TGCGCCAGCAGCTTGGGCGGCACGGGGATGGGCACAGATACGCAGTATTTT.

This chain uses TRBV30 with TRBJ1-1; 7 bases agree with TRBD1. V lost 5 bases to trimming and J lost 4 bases; unmatched junction nucleotides: 7. This CDR3 contains 13 residues. Germline V CDR1 and CDR2: GTSNPN, SVGIG (reference sequence). The CDR3 DNA reads as TGTGCCTGGTCCTCAGGGGGGCCCACTGAAGCTTTCTTT. Amino acids: CAWSSGGPTEAFF.

The chain employs TRBV19 and TRBJ2-3; 9 bases fit TRBD1. The J segment lost 4 bases and the V segment lost 3 bases, leaving 8 bases of the junction unmatched. The CDR3 sequence is 16 residues long. The germline CDR1 and CDR2 sequences are LNHDA and SQIVND (reference sequence). The CDR3 reads CASSIRGGQGPDTQYF. In DNA form, the CDR3 reads TGTGCCAGTAGTATTAGGGGGGGACAGGGCCCAGATACGCAGTATTTT.

This chain uses TRBV5-1 with TRBJ2-5, with a tentative D call TRBD1 (6 bases). This CDR3 comprises 15 residues. V dropped 0 bases and J dropped 2 bases, with 11 bases sitting between them. The germline gives CDR1 SGHRS, CDR2 YFSETQ. CDR3 protein: CASSLAGTSQETQYF. As DNA, the CDR3 is TGCGCCAGCAGCTTGGCCGGGACATCTCAAGAGACCCAGTACTTC. The whole variable domain, filled in from reference TRBV5-1 and TRBJ2-5, reads KAGVTQTPRYLIKTRGQQVTLSCSPISGHRSVSWYQQTPGQGLQFLFEYFSETQRNKGNFPGRFSGRQFSNSRSEMNVSTLELGDSALYLCASSLAGTSQETQYFGPGTRLLVL.

This clone showed up just a few times. J is TRBJ1-1 and V is TRBV30, with D possibly matching TRBD1 (5 bases). In germline, CDR1 is GTSNPN, CDR2 SVGIG (reference sequence). V shed 2 bases and J shed 4 bases, with 11 bases lying between them. CDR3 length equals 13 residues. The CDR3 DNA follows: TGTGCCTGGAGTAGACAGTTGGGCACTGAAGCTTTCTTT. Protein sequence: CAWSRQLGTEAFF. Using reference TRBV30 and TRBJ1-1 for the parts outside the CDR3, the full variable domain is SQTIHQWPATLVQPVGSPLSLECTVEGTSNPNLYWYRQAAGRGLQLLFYSVGIGQISSEVPQNLSASRPQDRQFILSSKKLLLSDSGFYLCAWSRQLGTEAFFGQGTRLTVV.

V is TRBV5-1 and J is TRBJ1-3, with D tentatively TRBD1 (6 bases). Germline-derived CDR1 and CDR2 are SGHRS and YFSETQ. CDR3 length: 16 amino acids. V lost 4 bases and J 4 bases, leaving 18 bases between the germline ends. CDR3 residues: CASSTTPGHQGNTIYF. The CDR3 DNA follows: TGCGCCAGCAGCACCACTCCGGGACATCAAGGAAACACCATATATTTT.

The chain links TRBV5-1 to TRBJ2-7; 7 nucleotides align to TRBD2. The J segment lost 2 bases and the V segment lost 5 bases, leaving 13 bases of the junction unmatched. Germline V gene sequence: CDR1 SGHRS, CDR2 YFSETQ. The CDR3 loop spans 16 amino acids. In nucleotides, the CDR3 is TGCGCCAGCAGAACCCAGGGAGGGAGGGCGGCCTACGAGCAGTACTTC. Its protein product is CASRTQGGRAAYEQYF.

Only a few counts were recorded for this clone. The CDR3 loop is CAAGRNTEAFF. The CDR3 DNA sequence: TGTGCAGCCGGTAGGAACACTGAAGCTTTCTTT. The rearrangement joins TRBV30 to TRBJ1-1, with D unclear. Germline CDR1 is GTSNPN and CDR2 is SVGIG (reference sequence). The CDR3 is 11 amino acids. Full variable domain (remainder filled in from reference TRBV30 and TRBJ1-1): SQTIHQWPATLVQPVGSPLSLECTVEGTSNPNLYWYRQAAGRGLQLLFYSVGIGQISSEVPQNLSASRPQDRQFILSSKKLLLSDSGFYLCAAGRNTEAFFGQGTRLTVV.

V usage is TRBV2 and J usage is TRBJ2-6; a possible D gene is TRBD2 (5 bases). The germline V gene encodes CDR1 SNHLY and CDR2 FYNNEI. This CDR3 comprises 15 residues. The V gene lost 6 bases and the J gene lost 1 base, with 10 bases spanning the gap. CDR3 residues: CASRAEGSGANVLTF. The CDR3 DNA reads as TGTGCCAGCAGAGCTGAGGGTTCTGGGGCCAACGTCCTGACTTTC.

The genes are TRBV18 and TRBJ1-1; D may be TRBD1 (6 bases). The CDR3 spans 13 residues. The V end was cut by 4 bases, the J end by 4 bases, with 10 bases between. The germline gives CDR1 KGHSH, CDR2 LQKENI. The CDR3 loop is CASSQTGSTEAFF. The CDR3 DNA sequence: TGTGCCAGCTCACAAACAGGGAGCACTGAAGCTTTCTTT.

The table lists this clone with a count of one. The rearrangement uses TRBV27 and TRBJ1-4, with D maybe TRBD1 (5 bases). V was pared by 0 bases and J by 3 bases, with 14 bases between. CDR3 length: 17 residues. Germline assignment: CDR1 MNHEY and CDR2 SMNVEV (reference sequence). CDR3 sequence: CASSLSPGWDPNEKLFF. In DNA form, the CDR3 reads TGTGCCAGCAGTTTATCCCCAGGGTGGGATCCTAATGAAAAACTGTTTTTT. The full variable domain, rest sourced from reference TRBV27 and TRBJ1-4, is EAQVTQNPRYLITVTGKKLTVTCSQNMNHEYMSWYRQDPGLGLRQIYYSMNVEVTDKGDVPEGYKVSRKEKRNFPLILESPSPNQTSLYFCASSLSPGWDPNEKLFFGSGTQLSVL.

The chain recombines TRBV5-6 with TRBJ2-1, with D maybe TRBD1 (5 bases). The germline gives CDR1 SGHDT, CDR2 YYEEEE. The CDR3 covers 12 residues. The V end lost 4 bases, the J end lost 10 bases, and 12 bases lay between the germline ends. For the CDR3, the DNA is TGTGCCAGCAGCACCCGGACAAGAGAGCAGTTCTTC. Translated: CASSTRTREQFF.